The text below deals with one T cell receptor (beta chain). This clonotype has a count of ten or more. What antigen it recognizes has not been identified. Base qualities are not at hand, and no much larger clone is one base apart. The sample comes from a study of T cells in Graves' hyperthyroidism and ophthalmopathy (dated by TCRdb to the late 2010s). In the study overall: Peripheral blood samples were taken at initial diagnosis, before any treatment was given. After blood sampling, hyperthyroidism patients were treated with methimazole at a starting dose of 30 mg daily, and ophthalmopathy patients were treated with high-dose intravenous methylprednisolone. To identify distinguishing TCR V-J signatures, a discovery cohort of some 100 patients was used, comprising approximately 40 with Graves' ophthalmopathy and approximately 57 with stable Graves' hyperthyroidism. TCR Vbeta CDR3 sequencing of 120 to 150 peripheral blood samples (over 40 ophthalmopathy, some 75 hyperthyroidism and approximately 17 progressor patients) is reported in the paper. Prospective prediction of ophthalmopathy was tested in an independent validation cohort of 18 to 20 hyperthyroidism patients and 17 patients who later progressed to ophthalmopathy. For training and testing, the 100 or so patients in the discovery cohort were randomly divided in a 7:3 ratio. Thyroid tissue and blood T-cell repertoires from six Graves' hyperthyroidism patients were also compared in the study. The paper as a whole reports these results and caveats: A 13 V-J signature model separated ophthalmopathy from stable hyperthyroidism, with about 90% sensitivity and roughly 84% specificity in cross-validation and 80%/75% in testing. Sample size was not statistically predetermined, and investigators were not blinded to group allocation. Most expanded thyroid clonotypes (frequency above 0.001) were also detected in blood, suggesting blood repertoires may reflect thyroid immune responses. In validation, the model predicted progression to ophthalmopathy a median of 6.5 months before onset, with approximately 70% sensitivity and about 72% specificity.

Amplification of TCR beta CDR3 regions was carried out from RNA transcripts. The TCR CDR3 was subjected to a first round of RT-PCR using the HTBI primer set and the Qiagen OneStep RT-PCR kit. Libraries were constructed in a second round of multiplex PCR, after which size selection and purification were carried out. The libraries were sequenced on an Illumina HiSeq2000 using paired-end 100 bp reads. As for the original processing: SOAPnuke was used to process the raw data, removing reads that contained adapters or uncalled bases, had a mean Phred below 15, or lacked an exact match to the constant primer or identifier. COPE v1.2.5 was used to merge the high-quality paired reads, and each unique nucleotide sequence was defined as a clonotype. Clonotypes were aligned to IMGT TRBV, TRBD and TRBJ reference segments using MiTCR v1.1. Only V-J combinations with frequency above 0.0001, covering about 99% of repertoires, were analysed. The TCS score was defined as the ratio of F50 (clonal expansion) to E x V (chaos), calculated using BLOSUM62-based TCRdist between CDR3 peptides within each V-J. Welch's t-statistics and random forest reduced several hundred V-J features to fewer than 15, which were used in a naive Bayes classifier (R e1071). TCRdb redid the processing of the public reads, applying fastp at Q25 and MiXCR, and retained in-frame beta chains. CDR3 protein sequences are deduplicated, and each keeps its most common genes and DNA. The V and J calls, along with clone size, are taken from TCRdb and not from the paper's own processing. The sample has more than 300,000 distinct CDR3 sequences on record, about 15% of them singletons. 8% to 13% of the sample belongs to the ten largest clones.

Stable Graves' hyperthyroidism was defined as the absence of progression to ophthalmopathy over 18 months of follow-up. The hyperthyroidism patients were between 18 and 65 years old and newly diagnosed, with a disease duration of less than 2 months. Any patient with an uncontrolled infection, another autoimmune disease, pregnancy or lactation was excluded. Diagnoses relied on clinical symptoms, serum thyroxine and TRAb, thyroid ultrasound and orbital computed tomography. PBMCs were isolated from about 9.2 ml of fresh peripheral blood by Ficoll-Paque density gradient centrifugation. Total RNA was extracted using Trizol reagent, and RNA quality was assessed on an Agilent 2100 Bioanalyzer. Its CDR3 holds 16 amino acids, cysteine through phenylalanine. This entry keeps only the CDR3 DNA: 48 bases, framed from base 1. The germline V gene (reference sequence) supplies CDR1 SGHNT and CDR2 YYREEE. From V the trimming removes 4 bases and from J it removes 1 base, while the gene matches leave 2 bases of the junction unaccounted for.

Rearrangement joined TRBV5-4 to TRBJ2-3; 14 bases in between match TRBD2. Sequencing input: blood. This clonotype originated in a woman aged 60-75 years with Graves' hyperthyroidism. In nucleotide form, the sequence is TGTGCCAGCAGCCAGGGACTAGCGGGAGGCACAGATACGCAGTATTTT. Translated, this is CASSQGLAGGTDTQYF.